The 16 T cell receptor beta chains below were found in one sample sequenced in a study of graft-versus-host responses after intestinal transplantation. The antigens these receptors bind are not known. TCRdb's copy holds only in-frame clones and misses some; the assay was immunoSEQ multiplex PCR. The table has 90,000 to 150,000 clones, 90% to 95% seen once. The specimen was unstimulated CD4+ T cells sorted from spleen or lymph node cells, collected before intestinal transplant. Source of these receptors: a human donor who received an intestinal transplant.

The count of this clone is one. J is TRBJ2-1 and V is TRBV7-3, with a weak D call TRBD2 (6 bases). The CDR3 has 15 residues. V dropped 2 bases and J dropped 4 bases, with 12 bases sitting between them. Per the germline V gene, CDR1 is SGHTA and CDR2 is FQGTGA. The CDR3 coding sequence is TGTGCCAGCAGCTTATTGGCGGGAAGGTACAATGAGCAGTTCTTC. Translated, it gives CASSLLAGRYNEQFF. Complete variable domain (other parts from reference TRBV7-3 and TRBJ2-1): GAGVSQTPSNKVTEKGKYVELRCDPISGHTALYWYRQSLGQGPEFLIYFQGTGAADDSGLPNDRFFAVRPEGSVSTLKIQRTERGDSAVYLCASSLLAGRYNEQFFGPGTRLTVL.

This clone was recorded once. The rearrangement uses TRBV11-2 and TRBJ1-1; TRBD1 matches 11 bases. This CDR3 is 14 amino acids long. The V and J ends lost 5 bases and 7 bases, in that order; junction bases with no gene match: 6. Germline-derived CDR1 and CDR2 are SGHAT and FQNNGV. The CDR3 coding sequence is TGTGCCAGCAGCCTCGGACAGGGGGCAAGTGAAGCTTTCTTT. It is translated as CASSLGQGASEAFF.

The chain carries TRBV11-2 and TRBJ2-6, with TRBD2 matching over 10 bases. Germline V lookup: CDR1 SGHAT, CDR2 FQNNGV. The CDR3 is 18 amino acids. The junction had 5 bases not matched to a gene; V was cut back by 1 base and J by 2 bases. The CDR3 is CASSLVGLAAPGANVLTF. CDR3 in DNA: TGTGCCAGCAGCTTAGTTGGACTAGCGGCACCTGGGGCCAACGTCCTGACTTTC.

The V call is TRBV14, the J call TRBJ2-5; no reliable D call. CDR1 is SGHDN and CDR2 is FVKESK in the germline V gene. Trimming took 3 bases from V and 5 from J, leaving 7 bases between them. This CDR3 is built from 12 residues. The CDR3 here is CASSHLEETQYF. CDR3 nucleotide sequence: TGTGCCAGCAGCCATTTGGAGGAGACCCAGTACTTC.

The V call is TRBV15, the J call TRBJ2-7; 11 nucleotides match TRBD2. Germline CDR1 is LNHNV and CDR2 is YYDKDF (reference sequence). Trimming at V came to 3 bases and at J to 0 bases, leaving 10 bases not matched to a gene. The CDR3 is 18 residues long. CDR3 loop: CATSSDQTSGSFSYEQYF. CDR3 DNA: TGTGCCACCAGCAGCGATCAAACTAGCGGGAGCTTCTCCTACGAGCAGTACTTC.

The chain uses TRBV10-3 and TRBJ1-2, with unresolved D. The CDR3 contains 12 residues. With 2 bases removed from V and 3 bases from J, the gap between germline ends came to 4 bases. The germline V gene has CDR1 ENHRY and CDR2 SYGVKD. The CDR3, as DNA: TGTGCCATCAGTGAGCCCGACTATGGCTACACCTTC. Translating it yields CAISEPDYGYTF.

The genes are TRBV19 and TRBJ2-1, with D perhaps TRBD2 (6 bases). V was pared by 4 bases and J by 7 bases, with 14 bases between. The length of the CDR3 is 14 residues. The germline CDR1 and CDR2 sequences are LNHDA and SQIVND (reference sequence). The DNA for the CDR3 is TGTGCCAGTAGTACGGGACTGGGGGAAAATGAGCAGTTCTTC. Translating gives CASSTGLGENEQFF.

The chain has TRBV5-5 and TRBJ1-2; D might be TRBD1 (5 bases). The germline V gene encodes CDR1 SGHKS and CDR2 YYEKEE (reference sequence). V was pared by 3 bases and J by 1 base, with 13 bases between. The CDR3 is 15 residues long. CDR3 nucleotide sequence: TGTGCCAGCAGCTACCCGGGACGGCTTAACTATGGCTACACCTTC. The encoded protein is CASSYPGRLNYGYTF.

The CDR3 reads CAIRIGLAGDGEQYF. CDR3 DNA: TGTGCCATCAGAATCGGACTAGCGGGAGACGGCGAGCAGTACTTC. The chain employs TRBV10-3 and TRBJ2-7; 13 bases match TRBD2. CDR1 and CDR2 (germline): ENHRY, SYGVKD. The V segment lost 6 bases and the J segment 6 bases; nucleotides outside the gene matches: 8. The CDR3 is 15 amino acids.

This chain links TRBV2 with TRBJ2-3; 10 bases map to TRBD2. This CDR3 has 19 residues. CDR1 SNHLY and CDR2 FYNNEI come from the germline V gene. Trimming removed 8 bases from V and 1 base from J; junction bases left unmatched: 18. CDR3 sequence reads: CASSTSRAGGPSGTDTQYF. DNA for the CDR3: TGTGCCAGCTCGACCTCGCGAGCGGGAGGGCCCTCGGGCACAGATACGCAGTATTTT.

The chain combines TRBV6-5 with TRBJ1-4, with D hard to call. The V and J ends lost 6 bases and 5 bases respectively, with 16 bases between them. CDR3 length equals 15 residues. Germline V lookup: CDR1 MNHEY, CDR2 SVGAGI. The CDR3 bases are TGTGCCAGCAGGACGAGTGTATATCTAAATGAAAAACTGTTTTTT. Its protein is CASRTSVYLNEKLFF.

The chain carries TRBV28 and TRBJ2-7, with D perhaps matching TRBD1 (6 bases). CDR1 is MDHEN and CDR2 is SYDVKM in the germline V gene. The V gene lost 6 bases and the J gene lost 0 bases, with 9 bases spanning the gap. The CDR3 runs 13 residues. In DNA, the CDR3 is TGTGCCAGCAGCGGGACACCCTCCTACGAGCAGTACTTC. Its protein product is CASSGTPSYEQYF.

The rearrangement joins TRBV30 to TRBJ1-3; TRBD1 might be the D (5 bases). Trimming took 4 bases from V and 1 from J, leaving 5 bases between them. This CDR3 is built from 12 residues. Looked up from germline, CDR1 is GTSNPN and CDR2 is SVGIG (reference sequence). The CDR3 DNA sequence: TGTGCCTGGACAGGGTCTGGAAACACCATATATTTT. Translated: CAWTGSGNTIYF.

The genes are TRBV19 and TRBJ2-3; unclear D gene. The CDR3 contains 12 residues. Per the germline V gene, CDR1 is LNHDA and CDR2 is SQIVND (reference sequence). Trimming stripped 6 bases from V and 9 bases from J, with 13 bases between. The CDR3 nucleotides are TGTGCCAGTAGGCAAACTACCGCCACGCAGTATTTT. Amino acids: CASRQTTATQYF.

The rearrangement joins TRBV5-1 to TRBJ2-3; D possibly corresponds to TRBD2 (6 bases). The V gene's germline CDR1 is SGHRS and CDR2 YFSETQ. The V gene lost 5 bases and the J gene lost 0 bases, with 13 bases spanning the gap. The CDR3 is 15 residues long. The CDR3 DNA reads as TGCGCCAGCAGTTTTACTAGCTGGAGCACAGATACGCAGTATTTT. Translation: CASSFTSWSTDTQYF.

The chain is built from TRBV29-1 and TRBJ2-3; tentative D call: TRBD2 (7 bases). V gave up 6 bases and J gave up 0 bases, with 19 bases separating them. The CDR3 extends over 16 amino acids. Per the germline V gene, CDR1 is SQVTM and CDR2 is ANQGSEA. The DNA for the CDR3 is TGCAGCGTGGCCCCCCGTCGGGGGGCTAGCACAGATACGCAGTATTTT. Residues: CSVAPRRGASTDTQYF.